A selection of T cell receptor beta chains follows, all from one sample in a study of T cell responses to AZD1222 COVID-19 vaccine. The assay was immunoSEQ multiplex PCR, and TCRdb's table has in-frame clones only and misses some. Of about 120,000 clones in the sample, about 93% are singletons; the top ten hold more than 4.5%. Sample: peripheral blood, taken 28 days after the second AZD1222 dose. The receptors were sampled from an adult who received the AZD1222 COVID-19 vaccine. Both conserved end residues are part of each CDR3. The D gene is left open where the match is weak. A clone size is listed for some rows: how often the clone was seen (once, few, many), or a class if it is expanded.

NA,17,TRBV7-2,TRBD2,TRBJ2-5,TGTGCCAGCAGCTCGGCCGGTCCAGGGAGGGACCAAGAGACCCAGTACTTC,CASSSAGPGRDQETQYF
NA,15,TRBV19,NA,TRBJ1-5,TGTGCCACAAGCGATGCATGGGGGAGCAATCAGCCCCAGCATTTT,CATSDAWGSNQPQHF
NA,12,TRBV6-5,NA,TRBJ1-2,TGTGCCAGCAGTCACGGGACAACCAGCTACACCTTC,CASSHGTTSYTF
NA,12,TRBV12-5,NA,TRBJ2-2,TGTGCTAGTGCGGCGAACACCGGGGAGCTGTTTTTT,CASAANTGELFF
NA,15,TRBV19,TRBD2,TRBJ2-5,TGTGCCAGTACCCTAGGGAGCGGGAGCCAAGAGACCCAGTACTTC,CASTLGSGSQETQYF
NA,12,TRBV18,NA,TRBJ1-1,TGTGCCAGCTCACGCAGGAACACTGAAGCTTTCTTT,CASSRRNTEAFF
NA,16,TRBV27,TRBD1,TRBJ2-5,TGTGCCAGCAGTTTATTGGGGCAGGGGGCCCAAGAGACCCAGTACTTC,CASSLLGQGAQETQYF
NA,14,TRBV5-6,NA,TRBJ2-5,TGTGCCAGCAGCTTGATGACTAGGCAAGAGACCCAGTACTTC,CASSLMTRQETQYF
once,15,TRBV19,TRBD2,TRBJ2-5,TGTGCCACCCAATGGGGAGCTAGCGGGACTGAGACCCAGTACTTC,CATQWGASGTETQYF
NA,17,TRBV29-1,TRBD2,TRBJ2-3,TGCAGCGCCATCAGCGGGAGGGCCTGGGGAAGCACAGATACGCAGTATTTT,CSAISGRAWGSTDTQYF
NA,13,TRBV19,NA,TRBJ1-1,TGTGCCAGTAGTATTCAGGGGAGGGCTGAAGCTTTCTTT,CASSIQGRAEAFF
NA,14,TRBV6-2/TRBV6-3,NA,TRBJ1-6,TGTGCCAGCAGTTGGGGGGGCGCGAATTCACCCCTCCACTTT,CASSWGGANSPLHF
few,15,TRBV5-1,NA,TRBJ2-7,TGCGCCAGCAGCTCTACCGGGTCAAGGGACTACGAGCAGTACTTC,CASSSTGSRDYEQYF
NA,14,TRBV7-2,TRBD1,TRBJ2-7,TGTGCCAGCAGCCCTGAAGGGGGCGGCTACGAGCAGTACTTC,CASSPEGGGYEQYF
NA,14,TRBV2,NA,TRBJ2-7,TGTGCCAGCAGAGCCGGATCAAGCTCCTACGAGCAGTACTTC,CASRAGSSSYEQYF
NA,15,TRBV14,TRBD1,TRBJ2-7,TGTGCCAGCAGCCAAGATCAGGACAGGTCCAACGAGCAGTACTTC,CASSQDQDRSNEQYF
NA,13,TRBV25-1,NA,TRBJ2-7,TGTGCCAGCAGGGAGGGGGCCCTGCCCGAGCAGTACTTC,CASREGALPEQYF
NA,14,TRBV7-9,NA,TRBJ1-4,TGTGCCAGCAGCCTATTGGGGGCTAATGAAAAACTGTTTTTT,CASSLLGANEKLFF
NA,12,TRBV6-5,NA,TRBJ2-7,TGTGCCAGCAGCCGCCTGCCAGGCGAGCAGTACTTC,CASSRLPGEQYF
NA,16,TRBV5-1,NA,TRBJ2-1,TGCGCCAGCAGCTCCCGGGACGGAAGCTCCTACAATGAGCAGTTCTTC,CASSSRDGSSYNEQFF